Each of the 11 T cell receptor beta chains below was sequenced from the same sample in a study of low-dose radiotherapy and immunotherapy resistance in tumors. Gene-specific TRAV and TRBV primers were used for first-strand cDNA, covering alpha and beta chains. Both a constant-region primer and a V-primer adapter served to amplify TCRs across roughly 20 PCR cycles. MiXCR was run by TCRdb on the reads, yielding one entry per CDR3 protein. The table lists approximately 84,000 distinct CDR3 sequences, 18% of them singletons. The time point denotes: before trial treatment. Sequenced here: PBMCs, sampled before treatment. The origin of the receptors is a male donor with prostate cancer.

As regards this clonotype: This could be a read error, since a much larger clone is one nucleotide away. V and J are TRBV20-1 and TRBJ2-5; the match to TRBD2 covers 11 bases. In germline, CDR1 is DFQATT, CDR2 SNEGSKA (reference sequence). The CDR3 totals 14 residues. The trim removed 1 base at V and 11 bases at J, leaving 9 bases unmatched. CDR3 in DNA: TGCAGTGCTAGAGGTAGCGGGGGGGCCGCTGAGCAGTACTTC. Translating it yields CSARGSGGAAEQYF.

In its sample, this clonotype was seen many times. In nucleotides, the CDR3 is TGTGCCAGTAGTATGCGGCAAACCGGGGAGCTGTTTTTT. It codes for CASSMRQTGELFF. This rearrangement joins TRBV19 to TRBJ2-2; D remains unclear. Germline lookup yields CDR1 LNHDA and CDR2 SQIVND (reference sequence). This CDR3 is 13 amino acids long. V shed 3 bases and J shed 5 bases, with 7 bases lying between them.

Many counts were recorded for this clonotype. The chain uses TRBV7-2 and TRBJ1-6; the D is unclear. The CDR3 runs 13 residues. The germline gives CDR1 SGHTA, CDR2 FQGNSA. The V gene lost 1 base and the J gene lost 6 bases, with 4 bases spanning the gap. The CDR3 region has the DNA TGTGCCAGCAGCTTAGGGCTTAATTCACCCCTCCACTTT. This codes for CASSLGLNSPLHF.

The DNA of the CDR3 is TGTGCCAGCAGTTGGACAGCGAACACTGAAGCTTTCTTT. Translation: CASSWTANTEAFF. This sequence joins TRBV12-3 or TRBV12-4 and TRBJ1-1; tentative D call: TRBD1 (6 bases). V was shortened by 4 bases and J by 1 base, with 7 bases between the two germline ends. This CDR3 spans 13 amino acids.

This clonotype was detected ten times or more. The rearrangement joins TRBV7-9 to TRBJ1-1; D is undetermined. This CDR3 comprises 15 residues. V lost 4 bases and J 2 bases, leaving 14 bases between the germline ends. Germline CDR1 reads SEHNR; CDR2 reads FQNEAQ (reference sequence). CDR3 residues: CASSSPIASNTEAFF. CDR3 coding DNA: TGTGCCAGCAGCTCCCCCATAGCCAGTAACACTGAAGCTTTCTTT.

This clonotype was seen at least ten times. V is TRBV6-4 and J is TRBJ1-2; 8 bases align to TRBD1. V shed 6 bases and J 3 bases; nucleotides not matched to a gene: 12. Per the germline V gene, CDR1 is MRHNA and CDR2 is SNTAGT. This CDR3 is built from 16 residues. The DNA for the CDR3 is TGTGCCAGCAGCCACGGACAGGGATGGGTGGACTATGGCTACACCTTC. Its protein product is CASSHGQGWVDYGYTF.

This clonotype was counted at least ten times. CDR3 amino acids: CASSPRPDYGYTF. The CDR3 bases are TGTGCCAGCAGCCCGAGACCGGACTATGGCTACACCTTC. The chain couples TRBV6-2 or TRBV6-3 to TRBJ1-2; no definite D call. Trimming cost V 6 bases and J 3 bases, with 11 bases left between them. This CDR3 has 13 amino acids. Looked up from germline, CDR1 is MNHEY and CDR2 is SVGEGT.

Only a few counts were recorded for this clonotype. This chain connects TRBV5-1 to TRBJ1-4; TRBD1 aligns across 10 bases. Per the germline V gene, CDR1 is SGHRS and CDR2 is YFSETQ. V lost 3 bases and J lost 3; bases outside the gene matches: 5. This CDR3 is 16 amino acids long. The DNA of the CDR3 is TGCGCCAGCAGCTCGACAGGGGGCCTTTCTAATGAAAAACTGTTTTTT. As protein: CASSSTGGLSNEKLFF.

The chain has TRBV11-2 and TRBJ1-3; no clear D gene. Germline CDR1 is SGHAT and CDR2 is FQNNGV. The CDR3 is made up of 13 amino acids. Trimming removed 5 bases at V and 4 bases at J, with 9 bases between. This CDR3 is CASSRGSGNTIYF. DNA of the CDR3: TGTGCCAGCAGCCGAGGATCCGGAAACACCATATATTTT.

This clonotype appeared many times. CDR3 protein: CASSLFGTNTGELFF. CDR3 nucleotides: TGCGCCAGCAGCCTTTTCGGGACGAACACCGGGGAGCTGTTTTTT. The gene calls are TRBV5-1 and TRBJ2-2, with a weak D call TRBD2 (5 bases). V lost 4 bases and J 0 bases, leaving 10 bases between the germline ends. Germline CDR1 SGHRS, CDR2 YFSETQ. This CDR3 comprises 15 residues.

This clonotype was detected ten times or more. The CDR3 protein is CASRGGNTEAFF. The DNA for the CDR3 is TGTGCCAGCCGAGGAGGGAACACTGAAGCTTTCTTT. The V and J genes are TRBV7-9 and TRBJ1-1, with unresolved D. The CDR3 contains 12 residues. Germline loops: CDR1 SEHNR, CDR2 FQNEAQ (reference sequence). V lost 8 bases and J lost 1, with 8 bases in between.